Following are 30 T cell receptor beta chains from one sample sequenced in a study of blood T cell repertoires in COVID-19. Sequencing used immunoSEQ multiplex PCR; TCRdb keeps in-frame clones, though not all of them. This table holds 300,000 or so clones, roughly 85% found once. Sequenced sample: PBMCs or T cells enriched from blood (not recorded which). The source is a woman in her forties with acute COVID-19.

J is TRBJ1-1 and V is TRBV28, with TRBD1 as a possible D gene (5 bases). This CDR3 has 14 residues. Germline CDR1 reads MDHEN; CDR2 reads SYDVKM. With 7 bases removed from V and 1 base from J, the gap between germline ends came to 13 bases. The CDR3 coding sequence is TGTGCCAGCACCCGAGACAGTACGAACACTGAAGCTTTCTTT. Amino acids: CASTRDSTNTEAFF.

The chain carries TRBV15 and TRBJ1-1; TRBD1 agrees at 7 bases. CDR3 length: 16 amino acids. Per germline, CDR1 LNHNV and CDR2 YYDKDF (reference sequence). With V trimmed by 2 bases and J by 2 bases, 8 bases remained unmatched. The CDR3 is CATSRKRGTANTEAFF. Written as DNA, the CDR3 is TGTGCCACCAGCAGAAAAAGGGGGACAGCAAACACTGAAGCTTTCTTT.

V and J are TRBV18 and TRBJ1-1; no definite D call. V lost 3 bases and J 0 bases, leaving 8 bases between the germline ends. The CDR3 extends over 14 amino acids. Germline CDR1 reads KGHSH; CDR2 reads LQKENI. The CDR3 here is CASSPGLVNTEAFF. CDR3 nucleotide sequence: TGTGCCAGCTCACCCGGACTTGTGAACACTGAAGCTTTCTTT.

The gene calls are TRBV12-3 or TRBV12-4 and TRBJ1-5; no definite D call. This CDR3 spans 13 amino acids. The V end lost 3 bases, the J end lost 5 bases, and 8 bases lay between the germline ends. CDR3: CASSFQDYQPQHF. The CDR3, as DNA: TGTGCCAGCAGTTTTCAGGATTATCAGCCCCAGCATTTT.

The chain is built from TRBV5-1 and TRBJ2-1; D uncertain. The CDR3 is 18 amino acids. V lost 0 bases, J lost 1 base, and 17 bases lay in between. In germline, CDR1 is SGHRS, CDR2 YFSETQ. CDR3 nucleotide sequence: TGCGCCAGCAGCTTGGGGCCGAGGAACGGTCGGTCCTACAATGAGCAGTTCTTC. It specifies CASSLGPRNGRSYNEQFF.

V is TRBV7-9 and J is TRBJ1-2; the match to TRBD1 covers 7 bases. The germline CDR1 and CDR2 sequences are SEHNR and FQNEAQ (reference sequence). V lost 5 bases and J lost 5; bases outside the gene matches: 8. The CDR3 spans 14 residues. DNA for the CDR3: TGTGCCAGCAGCCCCCTTCCAGGGGGGTATGGCTACACCTTC. Translating gives CASSPLPGGYGYTF.

This chain links TRBV18 with TRBJ2-3; 10 positions match TRBD2. The trim removed 6 bases at V and 1 base at J, leaving 7 bases unmatched. Looked up from germline, CDR1 is KGHSH and CDR2 is LQKENI. The CDR3 loop spans 16 amino acids. The CDR3 is CASSPLAGGGTDTQYF. The CDR3 DNA reads as TGTGCCAGCTCCCCATTAGCGGGGGGCGGCACAGATACGCAGTATTTT.

A few counts support this clone. J is TRBJ2-2 and V is TRBV6-2 or TRBV6-3, with 12 positions matching TRBD2. The CDR3 contains 18 residues. Germline CDR1 reads MNHEY; CDR2 reads SVGEGT. V trimming: 2 bases; J trimming: 3 bases; junction bases outside the gene matches: 7. CDR3 sequence: CASSYLLTSGGDTGELFF. The CDR3 DNA is TGTGCCAGCAGTTACCTTCTGACTAGCGGGGGAGACACCGGGGAGCTGTTTTTT.

This chain joins TRBV25-1 and TRBJ2-2; D not certain. CDR1 and CDR2 from the germline V gene are MGHDK and SYGVNS. The CDR3 has 14 residues. V was shortened by 5 bases and J by 4 bases, with 11 bases between the two germline ends. The CDR3: CASSRGLGTGELFF. The CDR3 DNA is TGTGCCAGCAGTAGAGGTTTGGGCACCGGGGAGCTGTTTTTT.

V gene TRBV3-1 (or the pseudogene TRBV3-2) combines with J gene TRBJ2-2; 8 bases fit TRBD2. J was trimmed by 6 bases and V by 4 bases; bases with no gene match: 13. CDR3 size: 17 residues. Germline CDR1 and CDR2: LGHDT and YNNKEL (reference sequence). The CDR3 DNA is TGTGCCAGCAGCCCCCCACTTCTCAGTAGCGGGGCCGGGGAGCTGTTTTTT. Its translation is CASSPPLLSSGAGELFF.

In regard to this clone: The junction departs from germline at one end; a sequencing error may be responsible. The CDR3 DNA reads TGTGCTAGCAGCGGGGGACAGCCACCCCACTCTGGAAACACCATATATTTT. This sequence encodes CASSGGQPPHSGNTIYF. J is TRBJ1-3 and V is TRBV7-7; 7 bases map to TRBD1. CDR1 and CDR2 (germline): SSHAT, FNYEAQ (reference sequence). The CDR3 totals 17 residues.

The rearrangement links TRBV4-1 to TRBJ2-2; TRBD2 agrees at 13 bases. This CDR3 region has 19 residues. Germline V lookup: CDR1 MGHRA, CDR2 YSYEKL. V dropped 3 bases and J dropped 2; count of bases not matched to a gene: 9. The CDR3 nucleotides are TGCGCCAGCAGCCAGAAACTAGCGGGGGGGCCTGTAAACACCGGGGAGCTGTTTTTT. It codes for CASSQKLAGGPVNTGELFF.

The chain couples TRBV6-2 or TRBV6-3 to TRBJ2-7; D might be TRBD2 (6 bases). The V gene lost 3 bases and the J gene lost 4 bases, with 25 bases spanning the gap. Germline CDR1 MNHEY, CDR2 SVGEGT. This CDR3 comprises 18 residues. CDR3 nucleotide sequence: TGTGCCAGCAGTTATGCCGTGGAGGGACCTTCTGTTGAGTACGAGCAGTACTTC. Protein sequence: CASSYAVEGPSVEYEQYF.

V is TRBV7-2 and J is TRBJ2-1; D not certain. There are 14 residues in the CDR3. CDR1 and CDR2 (germline): SGHTA, FQGNSA. With 4 bases removed from V and 3 bases from J, the gap between germline ends came to 10 bases. The CDR3 here is CASSSPRRYNEQFF. The CDR3 DNA follows: TGTGCCAGCAGCTCGCCTAGGCGCTACAATGAGCAGTTCTTC.

This chain connects TRBV20-1 to TRBJ2-5; 9 bases align to TRBD1. Germline CDR1 and CDR2: DFQATT and SNEGSKA (reference sequence). The CDR3 has 11 residues. V was clipped by 3 bases and J by 12 bases; unmatched bases: 5. In DNA, the CDR3 is TGCAGTGCTAGGAACCGGGACAGGGAGTACTTC. Translating gives CSARNRDREYF.

The rearrangement links TRBV18 to TRBJ1-4; D might be TRBD1 (5 bases). This CDR3 region has 15 residues. Germline CDR1 and CDR2: KGHSH and LQKENI. V lost 1 base to trimming and J lost 5 bases, with 11 bases between them. CDR3 in DNA: TGTGCCAGCTCACCACAGGGGAAGAGAAATGAAAAACTGTTTTTT. This codes for CASSPQGKRNEKLFF. Full variable domain (remainder filled in from reference TRBV18 and TRBJ1-4): NAGVMQNPRHLVRRRGQEARLRCSPMKGHSHVYWYRQLPEEGLKFMVYLQKENIIDESGMPKERFSAEFPKEGPSILRIQQVVRGDSAAYFCASSPQGKRNEKLFFGSGTQLSVL.

The chain combines TRBV5-6 with TRBJ1-6; possible D gene TRBD1, 5 bases. The CDR3 sequence is 17 residues long. CDR1 is SGHDT and CDR2 is YYEEEE in the germline V gene. The V and J ends lost 3 bases and 4 bases respectively, with 17 bases between them. CDR3 nucleotides: TGTGCCAGCAGCTCGGAGGGGAGGGCAACTTATAATTCACCCCTCCACTTT. It yields the protein CASSSEGRATYNSPLHF.

V is TRBV6-5 and J is TRBJ2-7; TRBD1 is a possible D gene (5 bases). The V gene lost 4 bases and the J gene lost 2 bases, with 12 bases spanning the gap. CDR3 length: 14 residues. In germline, CDR1 is MNHEY, CDR2 SVGAGI. CDR3: CASSFDRMTYEQYF. The CDR3 DNA sequence: TGTGCCAGCAGTTTTGACAGAATGACCTACGAGCAGTACTTC.

V gene TRBV15 combines with J gene TRBJ2-3, with unresolved D. The length of the CDR3 is 12 residues. CDR1 and CDR2 from the germline V gene are LNHNV and YYDKDF (reference sequence). V lost 2 bases and J lost 4, with 4 bases in between. The CDR3 sequence is CATSRTPDTQYF. CDR3 nucleotide sequence: TGTGCCACCAGCAGAACTCCAGATACGCAGTATTTT.

This clone was observed a single time. This rearrangement joins TRBV5-5 to TRBJ1-2; D not certain. CDR1 is SGHKS and CDR2 is YYEKEE in the germline V gene (reference sequence). The CDR3 sequence is 12 residues long. The V end lost 4 bases, the J end lost 5 bases, and 9 bases lay between the germline ends. CDR3 in amino acids: CASSETGYGYTF. CDR3 nucleotide sequence: TGTGCCAGCAGCGAGACGGGGTATGGCTACACCTTC.

This chain connects TRBV27 to TRBJ2-7; TRBD2 aligns across 9 bases. The V and J ends lost 3 bases and 0 bases, in that order; junction bases with no gene match: 9. Germline V gene lookup returns CDR1 MNHEY and CDR2 SMNVEV (reference sequence). The CDR3 is 17 amino acids. CDR3 region: CASSFLTSGGNSYEQYF. The DNA for the CDR3 is TGTGCCAGCAGTTTCCTGACTAGCGGAGGGAACTCCTACGAGCAGTACTTC.

The chain links TRBV4-1 to TRBJ2-2; the match to TRBD2 covers 7 bases. From germline, CDR1 is MGHRA and CDR2 YSYEKL. V lost 7 bases and J lost 0; bases outside the gene matches: 23. CDR3 size: 21 residues. The CDR3 DNA reads as TGCGCCAGCAACGCCAAACCGGGGGAGGGCGGACCGGGCGCGAACACCGGGGAGCTGTTTTTT. It codes for CASNAKPGEGGPGANTGELFF.

This chain joins TRBV6-1 and TRBJ2-7; 11 nucleotides align to TRBD2. CDR1 is MNHNS and CDR2 is SASEGT in the germline V gene. Unmatched junction bases numbered 6, after V lost 3 bases and J lost 2 bases. This CDR3 spans 16 amino acids. The CDR3 DNA reads TGTGCCAGCAGTGATCTAGCGGGGGGCCGAACCTACGAGCAGTACTTC. It codes for CASSDLAGGRTYEQYF.

V and J are TRBV10-2 and TRBJ1-5; D gene uncertain. Germline V gene sequence: CDR1 WSHSY, CDR2 SAAADI. V shed 2 bases and J shed 9 bases, with 11 bases lying between them. CDR3 length: 13 residues. The CDR3 protein is CASSEGPVLPQHF. The DNA for the CDR3 is TGCGCCAGCAGTGAGGGCCCAGTGCTGCCCCAGCATTTT.

This chain joins TRBV5-6 and TRBJ2-5; 12 bases line up with TRBD2. After removal of 3 bases from V and 5 bases from J, the junction contained 11 bases not matched to a gene. Germline CDR1 and CDR2: SGHDT and YYEEEE. CDR3 length equals 17 residues. CDR3 nucleotides: TGTGCCAGCAGCTGGAGGACTAGCGGGATGGGGGAGGAGACCCAGTACTTC. This sequence encodes CASSWRTSGMGEETQYF.

This chain uses TRBV12-5 with TRBJ2-1; 8 nucleotides align to TRBD1. This CDR3 region has 16 residues. Germline-derived CDR1 and CDR2 are LGHNT and FRNRAP. V was clipped by 0 bases and J by 9 bases; unmatched bases: 10. The CDR3 region is CASGLVQDRVVSEQFF. Written as DNA, the CDR3 is TGTGCTAGTGGTTTGGTACAGGACAGGGTGGTCAGTGAGCAGTTCTTC.

The gene calls are TRBV3-1 (or the pseudogene TRBV3-2) and TRBJ2-7; D ambiguous. Per the germline V gene, CDR1 is LGHDT and CDR2 is YNNKEL (reference sequence). This CDR3 contains 13 residues. Trimming shortened V by 1 base and J by 3 bases, and 7 bases separated the two germline ends. CDR3 in DNA: TGTGCCAGCAGCCAAGTCAACATCTACGAGCAGTACTTC. It specifies CASSQVNIYEQYF.

The V call is TRBV9, the J call TRBJ2-2, with TRBD2 identical over 9 bases. The CDR3 runs to 16 residues. The germline gives CDR1 SGDLS, CDR2 YYNGEE. V shed 5 bases, J shed 1 base, and the junction held 6 bases outside the gene matches. The CDR3 spells CASSLFSGGNTGELFF. DNA for the CDR3: TGTGCCAGCAGTCTCTTTAGCGGGGGGAACACCGGGGAGCTGTTTTTT. The variable domain in full, with the rest retrieved from reference TRBV9 and TRBJ2-2, is DSGVTQTPKHLITATGQRVTLRCSPRSGDLSVYWYQQSLDQGLQFLIQYYNGEERAKGNILERFSAQQFPDLHSELNLSSLELGDSALYFCASSLFSGGNTGELFFGEGSRLTVL.

CDR3 bases: TGTGCCAGCAGCCTTCCGACAGGAGTCTATGGCTACACCTTC. Translated, it gives CASSLPTGVYGYTF. The chain recombines TRBV6-5 with TRBJ1-2; D is possibly TRBD1 (6 bases). The CDR3 is 14 residues long. Trimming removed 6 bases at V and 4 bases at J, with 15 bases between. Looked up from germline, CDR1 is MNHEY and CDR2 is SVGAGI.

The chain links TRBV5-1 to TRBJ2-7; 8 bases match TRBD2. Germline CDR1 reads SGHRS; CDR2 reads YFSETQ. The CDR3 contains 18 residues. The trim removed 0 bases at V and 1 base at J, leaving 12 bases unmatched. CDR3 nucleotides: TGCGCCAGCAGCTTGGACGACCTCTTTAGCGGGACTTCCTACGAGCAGTACTTC. This encodes CASSLDDLFSGTSYEQYF.